The rows below give T cell receptor beta chains drawn from one sample of a study of shared clonotypes between healthy human individuals. The assay was immunoSEQ multiplex PCR, and TCRdb's table has in-frame clones only and misses some. The data show about 2 million clones, approximately 94% seen once. The sequenced sample consisted of naive CD8+ T cells sorted from blood. These receptors were taken from a man aged 18-30 years in good health. Both conserved end residues are part of each CDR3.

v_gene: TRBV5-4; CDR3aa: CASSLDLAANYGYTF
v_gene: TRBV7-8; CDR3aa: CASSLSPGTSGFGNYEQYF
v_gene: TRBV6-5; CDR3aa: CASSYERESYEQYF
v_gene: TRBV6-1; CDR3aa: CASSEAVGENNEQFF
v_gene: TRBV28; CDR3aa: CASSLLGTGVNTEAFF
v_gene: TRBV19; CDR3aa: CASSIDPTYEAFF
v_gene: TRBV6-1; CDR3aa: CASSDFSPGPLQETQYF
v_gene: TRBV7-6; CDR3aa: CASSLGTVYEQYF
v_gene: TRBV11-2; CDR3aa: CASSLVSGEQFF
v_gene: TRBV5-6; CDR3aa: CASSLGSRGYEQYF
v_gene: TRBV5-1; CDR3aa: CASSLRGGGSPNEKLFF
v_gene: TRBV4-1; CDR3aa: CASSQGGAMNTEAFF
v_gene: TRBV4-1; CDR3aa: CASSQEPDGTYEQYF
v_gene: TRBV10-3; CDR3aa: CAISDEGHPYEQYF
v_gene: TRBV9; CDR3aa: CASSVEGLAGDTDTQYF
v_gene: TRBV2; CDR3aa: CASFYGSSYNEQFF
v_gene: TRBV27; CDR3aa: CASSPGLAGVQETQYF
v_gene: TRBV4-1; CDR3aa: CASSQTGTTYEQYF
v_gene: TRBV19; CDR3aa: CASSGATGGYGYTF
v_gene: TRBV6-1; CDR3aa: CASYIPSNTEAFF
v_gene: TRBV6-5; CDR3aa: CASSYGEGADYGYTF
v_gene: TRBV2; CDR3aa: CASSEVILWGGLSSGNTIYF
v_gene: TRBV27; CDR3aa: CASSLRESSYNEQFF
v_gene: TRBV7-9; CDR3aa: CASSLVGGSEKLFF
v_gene: TRBV6-1; CDR3aa: CASSEEAPGTYEQYF
v_gene: TRBV7-9; CDR3aa: CASSSYGQGAIGETQYF
v_gene: TRBV21-1; CDR3aa: CASSVKTGKYEQYF
v_gene: TRBV30; CDR3aa: CAWTEEHNEQFF
v_gene: TRBV5-1; CDR3aa: CASSHPFKGDYEQYF
v_gene: TRBV4-1; CDR3aa: CASSLAEGTYGYTF
v_gene: TRBV13; CDR3aa: CASSLVTSGTSYEQYF
v_gene: TRBV4-3; CDR3aa: CASSEGAWADTQYF
v_gene: TRBV6-1; CDR3aa: CASSEGVRYYGYTF
v_gene: TRBV5-6; CDR3aa: CASSLMGVTNTGELFF
v_gene: TRBV28; CDR3aa: CASSFPARGNSYEQYF
v_gene: TRBV7-2; CDR3aa: CASSPRGWGNEQFF
v_gene: TRBV29-1; CDR3aa: CSVVQGAGNQPQHF